Included here is one T cell receptor beta chain sequence, with context. What it binds is not known. One end of the junction does not line up with germline, which may come from a read error. Over 18 months, lack of ophthalmopathy progression marked Graves' hyperthyroidism as stable. This sample was taken from a study of T cells in Graves' hyperthyroidism and ophthalmopathy. Overall study results and limits: Most thyroid clonotypes with frequency above 0.001 were detected in blood.

Researchers amplified the TCR beta CDR3 regions from RNA transcripts. When the TCR CDR3 underwent first-round RT-PCR, the HTBI primer set was used. TCRdb re-derived calls from the multiplex PCR reads in MiXCR, one entry per CDR3 protein. The sample carries about 540,000 distinct CDR3 sequences, 46% recorded once. This CDR3 region has 14 residues. Germline loops: CDR1 SGHTA, CDR2 FQGTGA. The sample taken for sequencing was peripheral blood or thyroid tissue (not recorded which). The TCR was taken from a woman under 30 with Graves' hyperthyroidism. The rearrangement links TRBV7-3 to TRBJ1-1; tentative D call: TRBD1 (6 bases). The CDR3 nucleotides are TGCGCCAGCAGCGGAGGAGGGGGGAAGGCTGAAGCTTTCTTT. Amino acids: CASSGGGGKAEAFF.